A selection of T cell receptor beta chains follows, all from one sample in a study of shared clonotypes between healthy human individuals. Assay: immunoSEQ multiplex PCR; the TCRdb copy retains only in-frame clones and omits some. Here the sample spans about 600,000 clones, around 95% being singletons. The material sequenced was naive CD8+ T cells sorted from blood. These receptors were obtained from a woman in her 30s in good health. Both conserved end residues are part of each CDR3. A D gene is named only where the DNA matches it firmly. The size field is filled for only some rows; it gives once, few, many or a size class.

j_call,v_call,d_call,clone_size,cdr3_nt,cdr3_aa
TRBJ2-1,TRBV19,TRBD2,once,TGTGCCAGTAGTTGGGGCGGGGGACTAGCGGGAGGTGAGCAGTTCTTC,CASSWGGGLAGGEQFF
TRBJ1-1,TRBV5-4,-,-,TGTGCCAGCGAGGGAATGAACACTGAAGCTTTCTTT,CASEGMNTEAFF
TRBJ2-3,TRBV27,-,-,TGTGCCAGCAGTTTAATCCAGTCAAGCACAGATACGCAGTATTTT,CASSLIQSSTDTQYF
TRBJ1-5,TRBV5-6,TRBD1,-,TGTGCCAGCAGCCAGGGACAGGGCCCAGGTCAGCCCCAGCATTTT,CASSQGQGPGQPQHF
TRBJ2-7,TRBV9,-,-,TGTGCCAGCAGCGTAGGGGGTTTTGGCGAGCAGTACTTC,CASSVGGFGEQYF
TRBJ1-4,TRBV19,-,-,TGTGCCAGTTCTACCGGGGGCCCCCTCGGCCTTGAAAAACTGTTTTTT,CASSTGGPLGLEKLFF
TRBJ1-3,TRBV5-6,-,-,TGTGCCAGCAGCCAAGAGCGGACAGTATCTGGAAACACCATATATTTT,CASSQERTVSGNTIYF
TRBJ1-2,TRBV27,-,-,TGTGCCAGCAGTTTGGCCCCAGGGGCGGGTGGCTACACCTTC,CASSLAPGAGGYTF
TRBJ2-3,TRBV7-9,-,-,TGTGCCAGCAGCTTCTCCGCGGGTTCAGATACGCAGTATTTT,CASSFSAGSDTQYF
TRBJ2-5,TRBV11-3,-,-,TGTGCCAGCAGCTCAGGTTCCCTCACCAGGGAAGAGACCCAGTACTTC,CASSSGSLTREETQYF
TRBJ1-5,TRBV2,-,-,TGTGCCAGCAGTGAACAGCGTCAAAGCAATCAGCCCCAGCATTTT,CASSEQRQSNQPQHF
TRBJ2-7,TRBV7-6,-,-,TGTGCCAGCAGCCCGTATGCTAGCTCCTACGAGCAGTACTTC,CASSPYASSYEQYF
TRBJ2-1,TRBV5-8,TRBD2,-,TGTGCCAGCAGCTTGCGGATGCGGGAGGCAGGCTACAATGAGCAGTTCTTC,CASSLRMREAGYNEQFF
TRBJ2-7,TRBV28,-,-,TGTGCCAGCAGTTTATATGGTCGCGAGCAGTACTTC,CASSLYGREQYF
TRBJ1-2,TRBV19,-,few,TGTGCCAGTAGTGACGGTGGCTACACCTTC,CASSDGGYTF
TRBJ2-7,TRBV29-1,TRBD2,-,TGCAGCGTTGTGGGAGCGGGATCGGGGTACGAGCAGTACTTC,CSVVGAGSGYEQYF
TRBJ1-1,TRBV9,-,-,TGTGCCAGCAGCGTCGTCCGGGCCGCGACTGAAGCTTTCTTT,CASSVVRAATEAFF
TRBJ2-7,TRBV4-2,-,-,TGTGCCAGCAGCCAAGGCGGCTTGTCGGCTTCACGGACCGAGCAGTACTTC,CASSQGGLSASRTEQYF
TRBJ2-7,TRBV2,-,-,TGTGCCAGCAGTGGAGCAGAAAACTACGAGCAGTACTTC,CASSGAENYEQYF
TRBJ2-7,TRBV5-1,-,once,TGCGCCAGCAGCTTGGACAGATACGAGCAGTACTTC,CASSLDRYEQYF
TRBJ2-1,TRBV6-4,-,-,TGTGCCAGCAGTGTTTTCAAGGGAACCAATGAGCAGTTCTTC,CASSVFKGTNEQFF
TRBJ2-7,TRBV28,TRBD1,once,TGTGCCAGCAGTACCTCAACGCATGGACGGACAGGGAACGAGCAGTACTTC,CASSTSTHGRTGNEQYF
TRBJ2-7,TRBV5-1,TRBD2,-,TGCGCCAGCAGCCCCCCTGGACTAGCGGGATGGGCCGAGCAGTACTTC,CASSPPGLAGWAEQYF
TRBJ2-5,TRBV29-1,TRBD2,-,TGCAGCGTCGACGGACTAGCGGGACTCGGGAGGGTATGGGAGACCCAGTACTTC,CSVDGLAGLGRVWETQYF
TRBJ2-3,TRBV27,-,-,TGTGCCAGCAGTCTCCTAAGCCGAACAGATACGCAGTATTTT,CASSLLSRTDTQYF
TRBJ2-1,TRBV14,TRBD1,-,TGTGCCAGCAGCCAAGCTTATATGACAGGGGTGGATGAGCAGTTCTTC,CASSQAYMTGVDEQFF
TRBJ1-2,TRBV29-1,-,-,TGCAGCGTTGAAGCCGGGGCAAAGGAGTCGGGCTACACCTTC,CSVEAGAKESGYTF
TRBJ2-1,TRBV19,TRBD2,-,TGTGCCAGTAGTATTATTCTAGCGGGAGGGGAAAATGAGCAGTTCTTC,CASSIILAGGENEQFF
TRBJ1-2,TRBV29-1,-,-,TGCAGCGTTCTAGGACGACGGACCGACTATGGCTACACCTTC,CSVLGRRTDYGYTF
TRBJ2-5,TRBV29-1,-,-,TGCAGCGTTGACGGACGAGAGGTCGGTCCAAGGGAGACCCAGTACTTC,CSVDGREVGPRETQYF
TRBJ2-2,TRBV28,-,-,TGTGCCAGCAGTTTTAGCGGAGTCCACGCTAGCTCCACCGGGGAGCTGTTTTTT,CASSFSGVHASSTGELFF
TRBJ1-6,TRBV2,-,-,TGTGCCAGCAGTGCTTGGGACCTAAATTCACCCCTCCACTTT,CASSAWDLNSPLHF
TRBJ1-1,TRBV25-1,TRBD1,-,TGTGCCAGCAGTGACACGACAGGGTCGGGGACCGAAGCTTTCTTT,CASSDTTGSGTEAFF
TRBJ2-1,TRBV6-5,TRBD2,-,TGTGCCAGCAGTTACTCCGCTGGACTAGCGGGAGGCGAGCAGTTCTTC,CASSYSAGLAGGEQFF
TRBJ2-7,TRBV29-1,TRBD2,-,TGCAGCGTGGGCGGGACTAGCGGGGAATCCTACGAGCAGTACTTC,CSVGGTSGESYEQYF
TRBJ2-1,TRBV11-3,TRBD2,few,TGTGCCAGCAGCTTCGGACTAGCGGGAGGCAATGAGCAGTTCTTC,CASSFGLAGGNEQFF
TRBJ2-1,TRBV27,-,once,TGTGCCAGCAGTTTAGGGTACGATGAGCAGTTCTTC,CASSLGYDEQFF
TRBJ1-5,TRBV29-1,-,-,TGCAGCGTTGTTCTAACATCTAGGGGGGAGCCCCAGCATTTT,CSVVLTSRGEPQHF
TRBJ2-3,TRBV5-6,-,-,TGTGCCAGCAGCTTGGGAGACCATAGCACAGATACGCAGTATTTT,CASSLGDHSTDTQYF
TRBJ2-3,TRBV27,-,-,TGTGCCAGCAGTAAGTGGCAGGGAACAGATACGCAGTATTTT,CASSKWQGTDTQYF
TRBJ2-1,TRBV27,-,-,TGTGCCAGCAGTTTCCAGGGGAACAATGAGCAGTTCTTC,CASSFQGNNEQFF
TRBJ2-5,TRBV2,-,-,TGTGCCAGCAGTGACGGGCAGCGGGAGACCCAGTACTTC,CASSDGQRETQYF
TRBJ2-3,TRBV15,-,-,TGTGCCACCAGCAGGACATTAGCAGATACGCAGTATTTT,CATSRTLADTQYF
TRBJ2-7,TRBV29-1,TRBD1,-,TGCAGCGTGACAAACCCAGGGACAGGGATCCACGAGCAGTACTTC,CSVTNPGTGIHEQYF
TRBJ2-7,TRBV29-1,-,-,TGCAGCGTTGAAGCATTGGGGTTACACGAGCAGTACTTC,CSVEALGLHEQYF
TRBJ2-7,TRBV5-4,-,-,TGTGCCAGCAGCTTACCGGAGGGGGGGAGCTCCTACGAGCAGTACTTC,CASSLPEGGSSYEQYF
TRBJ2-5,TRBV6-1,-,-,TGTGCCAGCAGTGAAAGAGGGGAGCGGGAGACCCAGTACTTC,CASSERGERETQYF
TRBJ1-2,TRBV28,TRBD1,-,TGTGCCAGCAGTTTATCTCCGGTGAGACAGGGAAAGAGCGGCTACACCTTC,CASSLSPVRQGKSGYTF
TRBJ1-2,TRBV11-2,-,-,TGTGCCAGCAGCTCCCCAGGGGCCCCTTATGGCTACACCTTC,CASSSPGAPYGYTF
TRBJ2-1,TRBV5-5,-,once,TGTGCCAGCAGCATCGAAGACGACCGGAACAATGAGCAGTTCTTC,CASSIEDDRNNEQFF
TRBJ2-7,TRBV4-2,TRBD1,-,TGTGCCAGCAGCCAAGAAGGGGACAGGGGCTACGAGCAGTACTTC,CASSQEGDRGYEQYF
TRBJ1-5,TRBV6-5,-,-,TGTGCCAGCAGTTACAGAGGACTCAATCAGCCCCAGCATTTT,CASSYRGLNQPQHF
TRBJ2-7,TRBV7-9,-,-,TGTGCCAGCAGTCCCCAGGGACCTAATTACGAGCAGTACTTC,CASSPQGPNYEQYF
TRBJ1-1,TRBV4-1,TRBD1,-,TGCGCCAGCAGCCTCGGACAGGGAAAGATCCCTGAAGCTTTCTTT,CASSLGQGKIPEAFF
TRBJ1-3,TRBV13,-,-,TGTGCCAGCAGCTTAGGGTCGACTCCGAACTCTGGAAACACCATATATTTT,CASSLGSTPNSGNTIYF
TRBJ1-1,TRBV6-5,-,-,TGTGCCAGCGAGGGGCCGACGAACACTGAAGCTTTCTTT,CASEGPTNTEAFF
TRBJ2-2,TRBV27,-,-,TGTGCCAGCAGTTTAGGGACCGGGGAGCTGTTTTTT,CASSLGTGELFF
TRBJ2-7,TRBV7-9,TRBD2,-,TGTGCCAGCAGCTTTAGCGGGAGCCGCGAGCAGTACTTC,CASSFSGSREQYF
TRBJ1-4,TRBV19,-,-,TGTGCCAGTAGTATAGGGGCACAGGGTACCTTTGCAACTAATGAAAAACTGTTTTTT,CASSIGAQGTFATNEKLFF
TRBJ2-7,TRBV2,-,-,TGTGCCAGCCATGGGGCTTACGAGCAGTACTTC,CASHGAYEQYF